The TCR beta chain under discussion was sequenced for a study of cytotoxic CD8 clonotypes in ibrutinib-treated CLL. Study-level background: Treatment had run for a median roughly eleven months, range 6 to 36, when response samples were taken.

V was clipped by 5 bases and J by 10 bases; unmatched bases: 10. Germline values: CDR1 SGHTA, CDR2 FQGTGA. This CDR3 is 13 amino acids long. Some clones are missing from TCRdb's copy, which holds only in-frame ones; the method was immunoSEQ multiplex PCR. The table shows fewer than 35,000 clones, with around 70% occurring only once. Source: PBMCs, taken before ibrutinib treatment. The TCR was taken from a human donor with chronic lymphocytic leukemia. The chain links TRBV7-3 to TRBJ1-2, with 7 positions matching TRBD1. The CDR3 region has the DNA TGTGCCAGCAGCCCCGGGCAGGGACAGACCTACACCTTC. Translation gives CASSPGQGQTYTF.